This T cell receptor beta chain was sequenced for a study of cytomegalovirus exposure and HLA in healthy donors. Regarding the study as a whole: Across donors, sequencing depth was assumed by presence/absence analyses to be roughly uniform. Based on reports, TCR beta sequences accurately predicted HLA-A and HLA-B alleles for most subjects. Analyzed later, association rates of TCRs varied across HLA loci, with DRB1 most and HLA-C fewest.

PCR primers comprised 60 Vbeta and 13 Jbeta primers. Generated by immunoSEQ multiplex PCR, the TCRdb table keeps only in-frame clones and is missing some. Of 150,000 to 200,000 clones listed, roughly 84% were seen once; the top ten hold more than 0.2%. Regarding this clone: Its specificity is unknown.

The source material was PBMCs. This TCR came from a girl less than two years old in good health and CMV-seronegative.

For the CDR3, the DNA is TGTGCCAGCAGTTTCGGGATATCCAATGAGCAGTTCTTC. Translating it yields CASSFGISNEQFF. The chain uses TRBV27 and TRBJ2-1; the D gene is possibly TRBD2 (5 bases). This CDR3 region has 13 residues. V shed 3 bases and J shed 6 bases, with 9 bases lying between them. Germline CDR1 MNHEY, CDR2 SMNVEV (reference sequence).